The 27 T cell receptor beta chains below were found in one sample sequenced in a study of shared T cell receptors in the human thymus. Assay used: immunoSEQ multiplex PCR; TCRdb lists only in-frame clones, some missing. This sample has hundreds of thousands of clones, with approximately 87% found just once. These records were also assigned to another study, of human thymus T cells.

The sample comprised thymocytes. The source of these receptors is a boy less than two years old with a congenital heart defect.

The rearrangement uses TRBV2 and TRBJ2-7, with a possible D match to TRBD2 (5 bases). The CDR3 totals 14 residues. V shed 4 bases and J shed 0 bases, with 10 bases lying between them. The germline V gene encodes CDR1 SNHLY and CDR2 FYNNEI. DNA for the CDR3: TGTGCCAGCAGTGTTAGGGAGAGCTCCTACGAGCAGTACTTC. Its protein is CASSVRESSYEQYF. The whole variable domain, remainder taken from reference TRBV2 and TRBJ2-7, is EPEVTQTPSHQVTQMGQEVILRCVPISNHLYFYWYRQILGQKVEFLVSFYNNEISEKSEIFDDQFSVERPDGSNFTLKIRSTKLEDSAMYFCASSVRESSYEQYFGPGTRLTVT.

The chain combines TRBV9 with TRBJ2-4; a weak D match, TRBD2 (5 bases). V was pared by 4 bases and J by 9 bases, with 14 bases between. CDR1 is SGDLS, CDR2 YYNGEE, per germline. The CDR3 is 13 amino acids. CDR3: CASSPRTSGIQYF. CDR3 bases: TGTGCCAGCAGCCCCAGGACCAGCGGCATTCAGTACTTC.

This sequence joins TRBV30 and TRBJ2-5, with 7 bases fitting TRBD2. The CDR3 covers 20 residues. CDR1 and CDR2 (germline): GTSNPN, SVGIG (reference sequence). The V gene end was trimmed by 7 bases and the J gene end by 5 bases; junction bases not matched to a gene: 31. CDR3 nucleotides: TGTGCCTCCGGAGTCAGGTCCGGAAGGCTAGCGGCCCCGTCTGTGGAGACCCAGTACTTC. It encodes CASGVRSGRLAAPSVETQYF.

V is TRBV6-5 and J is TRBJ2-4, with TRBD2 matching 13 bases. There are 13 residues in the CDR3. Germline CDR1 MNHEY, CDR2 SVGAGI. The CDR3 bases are TGTGCTGCTACTAGCGGGAGGGAGAACATTCAGTACTTC. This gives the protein CAATSGRENIQYF.

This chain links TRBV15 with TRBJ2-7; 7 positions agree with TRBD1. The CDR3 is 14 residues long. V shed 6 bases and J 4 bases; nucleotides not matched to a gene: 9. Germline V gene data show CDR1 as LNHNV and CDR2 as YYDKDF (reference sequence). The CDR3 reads CATRGDSRTYEQYF. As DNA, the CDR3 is TGTGCCACCAGGGGGGACAGCCGGACGTACGAGCAGTACTTC.

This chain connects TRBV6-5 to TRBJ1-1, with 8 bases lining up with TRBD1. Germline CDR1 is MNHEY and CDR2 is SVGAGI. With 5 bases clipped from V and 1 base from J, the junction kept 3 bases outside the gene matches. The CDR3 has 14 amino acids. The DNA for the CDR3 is TGTGCCAGCAGTGACGGACAGGGGAACACTGAAGCTTTCTTT. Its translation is CASSDGQGNTEAFF.

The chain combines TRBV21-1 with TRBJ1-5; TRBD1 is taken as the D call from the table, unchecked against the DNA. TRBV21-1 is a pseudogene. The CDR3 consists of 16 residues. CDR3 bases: TGTGCCAGCAGCAAACGGACAGGAGGGTGCAATCAGCCCCAGCATTTT. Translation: CASSKRTGGCNQPQHF.

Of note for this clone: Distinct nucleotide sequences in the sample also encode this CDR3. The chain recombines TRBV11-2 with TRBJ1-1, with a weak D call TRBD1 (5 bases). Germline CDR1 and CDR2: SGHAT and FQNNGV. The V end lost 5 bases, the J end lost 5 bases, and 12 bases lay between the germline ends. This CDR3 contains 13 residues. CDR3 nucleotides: TGTGCCAGCAGCCTCCAAGGGGATACTGAAGCTTTCTTT. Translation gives CASSLQGDTEAFF.

This chain's CDR3 is CATISSGNIRGTDTQYF. In DNA, the CDR3 is TGTGCCACCATATCTAGCGGGAATATCCGGGGCACAGATACGCAGTATTTT. The chain has TRBV25-1 and TRBJ2-3; TRBD2 matches 9 bases. Germline-derived CDR1 and CDR2 are MGHDK and SYGVNS. CDR3 length: 17 residues. Unmatched junction bases numbered 15, after V lost 10 bases and J lost 1 base.

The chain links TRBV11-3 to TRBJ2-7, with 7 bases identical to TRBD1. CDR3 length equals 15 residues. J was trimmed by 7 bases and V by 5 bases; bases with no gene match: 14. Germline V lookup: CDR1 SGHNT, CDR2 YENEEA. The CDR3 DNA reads TGTGCCAGCAGCCACTGGGACAGCGAAAGTGAAGAGCAGTACTTC. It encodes CASSHWDSESEEQYF.

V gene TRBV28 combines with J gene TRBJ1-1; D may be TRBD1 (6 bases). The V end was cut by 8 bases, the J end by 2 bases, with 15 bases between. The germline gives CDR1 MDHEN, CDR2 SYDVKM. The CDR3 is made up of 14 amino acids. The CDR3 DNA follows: TGTGCCAGCTGGCCTGGGGGCAGTAACACTGAAGCTTTCTTT. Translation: CASWPGGSNTEAFF.

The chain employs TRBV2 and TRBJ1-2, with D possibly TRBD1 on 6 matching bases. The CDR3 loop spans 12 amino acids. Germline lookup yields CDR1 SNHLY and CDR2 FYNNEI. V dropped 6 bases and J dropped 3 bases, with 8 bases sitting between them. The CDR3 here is CASRRTDYGYTF. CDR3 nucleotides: TGTGCCAGCAGGAGGACAGACTATGGCTACACCTTC.

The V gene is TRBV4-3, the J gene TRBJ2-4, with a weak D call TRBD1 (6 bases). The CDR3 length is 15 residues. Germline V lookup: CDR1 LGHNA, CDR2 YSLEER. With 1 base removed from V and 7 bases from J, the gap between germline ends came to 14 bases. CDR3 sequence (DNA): TGCGCCAGCAGCCAAGGGACCACAGGGAACAACATTCAGTACTTC. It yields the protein CASSQGTTGNNIQYF.

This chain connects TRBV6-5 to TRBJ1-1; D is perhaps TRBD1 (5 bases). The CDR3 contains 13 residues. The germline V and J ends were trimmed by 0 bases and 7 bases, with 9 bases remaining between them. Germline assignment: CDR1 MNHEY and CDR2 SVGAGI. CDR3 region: CASSYSGAGEAFF. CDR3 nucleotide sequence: TGTGCCAGCAGTTACTCAGGGGCAGGTGAAGCTTTCTTT.

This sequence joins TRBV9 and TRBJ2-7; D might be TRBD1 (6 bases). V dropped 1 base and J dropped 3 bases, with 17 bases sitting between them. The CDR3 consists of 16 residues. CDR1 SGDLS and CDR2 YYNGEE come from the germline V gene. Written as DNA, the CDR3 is TGTGCCAGCAGCGTATCCAGCGGACAGCTCCACTACGAGCAGTACTTC. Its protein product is CASSVSSGQLHYEQYF.

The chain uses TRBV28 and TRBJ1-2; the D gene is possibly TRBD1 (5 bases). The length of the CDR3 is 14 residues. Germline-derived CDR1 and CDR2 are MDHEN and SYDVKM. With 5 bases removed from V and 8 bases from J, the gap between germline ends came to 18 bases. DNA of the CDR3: TGTGCCAGCAGTATGATAGACAGCGATGGGGGCTACACCTTC. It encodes CASSMIDSDGGYTF.

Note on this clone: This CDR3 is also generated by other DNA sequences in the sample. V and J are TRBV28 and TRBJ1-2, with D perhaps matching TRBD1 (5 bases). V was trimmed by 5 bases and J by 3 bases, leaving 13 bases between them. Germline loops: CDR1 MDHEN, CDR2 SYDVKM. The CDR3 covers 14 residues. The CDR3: CASSPAGGDYGYTF. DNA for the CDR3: TGTGCCAGCAGTCCCGCGGGGGGGGACTATGGCTACACCTTC.

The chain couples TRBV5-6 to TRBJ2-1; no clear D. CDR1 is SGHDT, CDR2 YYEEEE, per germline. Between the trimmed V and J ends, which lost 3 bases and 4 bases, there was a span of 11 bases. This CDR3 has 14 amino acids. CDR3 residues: CASSSFGSYNEQFF. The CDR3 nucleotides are TGTGCCAGCAGCTCGTTCGGGTCATACAATGAGCAGTTCTTC.

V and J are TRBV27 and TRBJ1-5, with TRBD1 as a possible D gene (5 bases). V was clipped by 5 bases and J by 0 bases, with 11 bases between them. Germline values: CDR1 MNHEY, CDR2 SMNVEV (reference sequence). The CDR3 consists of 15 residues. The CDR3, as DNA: TGTGCCAGCAGTGCAGGGACTTATAGCAATCAGCCCCAGCATTTT. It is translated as CASSAGTYSNQPQHF.

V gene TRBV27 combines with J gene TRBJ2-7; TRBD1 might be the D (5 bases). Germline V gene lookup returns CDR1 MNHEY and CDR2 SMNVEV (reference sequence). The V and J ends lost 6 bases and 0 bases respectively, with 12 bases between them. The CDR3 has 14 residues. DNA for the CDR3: TGTGCCAGCAGCTACAGGTTTAGCTCCTACGAGCAGTACTTC. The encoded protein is CASSYRFSSYEQYF.

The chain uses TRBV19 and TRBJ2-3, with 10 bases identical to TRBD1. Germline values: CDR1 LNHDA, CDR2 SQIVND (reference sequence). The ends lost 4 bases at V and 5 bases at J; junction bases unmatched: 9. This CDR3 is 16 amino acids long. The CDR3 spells CASSSPDRGRQDTQYF. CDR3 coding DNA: TGTGCCAGTAGTAGCCCTGACAGGGGGCGTCAAGATACGCAGTATTTT.

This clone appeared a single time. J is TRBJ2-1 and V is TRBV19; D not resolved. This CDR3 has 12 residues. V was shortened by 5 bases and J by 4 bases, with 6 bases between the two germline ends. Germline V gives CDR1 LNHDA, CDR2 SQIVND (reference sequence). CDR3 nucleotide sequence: TGTGCCAGTAGTCCCTATTACAATGAGCAGTTCTTC. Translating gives CASSPYYNEQFF.

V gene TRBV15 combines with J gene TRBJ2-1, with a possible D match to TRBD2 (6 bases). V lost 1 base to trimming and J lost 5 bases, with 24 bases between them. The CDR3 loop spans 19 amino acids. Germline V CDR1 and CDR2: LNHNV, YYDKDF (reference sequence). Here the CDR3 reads CATSRAKNGNSGRNNEQFF. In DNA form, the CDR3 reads TGTGCCACCAGCAGAGCTAAGAACGGTAATAGCGGAAGAAACAATGAGCAGTTCTTC.

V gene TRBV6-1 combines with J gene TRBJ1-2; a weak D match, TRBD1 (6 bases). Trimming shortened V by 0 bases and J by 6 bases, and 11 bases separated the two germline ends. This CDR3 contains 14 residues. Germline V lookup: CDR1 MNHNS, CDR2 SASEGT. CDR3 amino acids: CASSEAGRGDGYTF. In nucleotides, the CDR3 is TGTGCCAGCAGTGAAGCGGGCAGGGGAGATGGCTACACCTTC.

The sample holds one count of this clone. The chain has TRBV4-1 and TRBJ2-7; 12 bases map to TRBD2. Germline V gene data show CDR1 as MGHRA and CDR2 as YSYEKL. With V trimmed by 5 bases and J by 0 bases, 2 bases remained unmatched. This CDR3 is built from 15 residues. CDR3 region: CASSLTSGSSYEQYF. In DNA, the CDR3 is TGCGCCAGCAGCTTGACTAGCGGGAGCTCCTACGAGCAGTACTTC.

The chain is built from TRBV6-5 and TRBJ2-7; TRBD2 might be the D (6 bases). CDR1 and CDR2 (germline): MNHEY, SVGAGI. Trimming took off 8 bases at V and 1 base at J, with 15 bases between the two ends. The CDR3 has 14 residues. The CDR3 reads CASRRTNTSYEQYF. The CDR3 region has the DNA TGTGCCAGCCGGAGGACTAACACATCCTACGAGCAGTACTTC.

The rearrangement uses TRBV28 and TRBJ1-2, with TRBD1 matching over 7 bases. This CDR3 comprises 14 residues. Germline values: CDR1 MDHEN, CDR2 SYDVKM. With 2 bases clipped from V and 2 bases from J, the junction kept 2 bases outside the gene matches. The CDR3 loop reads CASSLGTVNYGYTF. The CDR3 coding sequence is TGTGCCAGCAGTTTAGGGACAGTGAACTATGGCTACACCTTC.